Listed below are T cell receptor beta chains from one sample, sequenced in a study of shared clonotypes between healthy human individuals. The method was immunoSEQ multiplex PCR; TCRdb's version includes in-frame clones alone and lacks a portion of them. Of 2 million to 2.5 million clones listed, roughly 93% were seen once; the top ten hold around 0.4%. Sequenced input: naive CD4+ T cells from PBMCs. These receptors originate from a man aged 18 to 30 in good health. Some clones in this sample may be carry-over from other donors' samples. Both conserved end residues are part of each CDR3. D genes are given only for firm matches. Part of the rows lack a size; the others show once, few, many or a class for expanded clones.

TGTGCCAGCAGACACAGCGAGGGGACGGAGAATTCACCCCTCCACTTT	CASRHSEGTENSPLHF	.	TRBV28	TRBJ1-6	.
TGCGCCAGCAGCTTGGGCCCCGGGACAGGCTCCTACAATGAGCAGTTCTTC	CASSLGPGTGSYNEQFF	TRBD1	TRBV5-1	TRBJ2-1	.
TGTGCCAGCAGCCCCTCAAGCGGGAGGCTCAATGAGCAGTTCTTC	CASSPSSGRLNEQFF	TRBD2	TRBV7-3	TRBJ2-1	.
TGCGCCAGCAGCCAACCTACGGACGGGCGGCGGGTGGACTTC	CASSQPTDGRRVDF	.	TRBV4-1	TRBJ2-5	.
TGTGCCAGCAGTTACAGGGTTAGCAATCAGCCCCAGCATTTT	CASSYRVSNQPQHF	.	TRBV6-8	TRBJ1-5	.
TGTGCCAGCAGCTTATTTGTTGATTTTTTGCCCCAGCATTTT	CASSLFVDFLPQHF	.	TRBV7-2	TRBJ1-5	.
TGTGCCATCAGTGAGGGGAGACAGGGTGAAGAGACCCAGTACTTC	CAISEGRQGEETQYF	TRBD1	TRBV10-3	TRBJ2-5	.
TGTGCCAGCAGTTTACAGCCTCCCTACGAGCAGTACTTC	CASSLQPPYEQYF	.	TRBV27	TRBJ2-7	.
TGTGCCAGCAGCCCGATAGGGGCGGTTAATGAAAAACTGTTTTTT	CASSPIGAVNEKLFF	.	TRBV7-3	TRBJ1-4	.
TGTGCCATCCCGGGACTAGCGGGACTGGAGACCTACAATGAGCAGTTCTTC	CAIPGLAGLETYNEQFF	TRBD2	TRBV5-4	TRBJ2-1	.
TGTGCCAGCAGTTACGGGGCCCAAGGGGACAAAGAGCAGTTCTTC	CASSYGAQGDKEQFF	.	TRBV6-5	TRBJ2-1	once
TGTGCCAGCAGCTTATTGGACCGGGGAAACACCATATATTTT	CASSLLDRGNTIYF	.	TRBV7-9	TRBJ1-3	.
TGCAGCGGTGATCCGGGACCTGAGACCCAGTACTTC	CSGDPGPETQYF	.	TRBV29-1	TRBJ2-5	.
TGTGCCAGCAGCGGCGCGAACACCGGGGAGCTGTTTTTT	CASSGANTGELFF	.	TRBV5-6	TRBJ2-2	once
TGCGCCAGCAGCTCAGGAGGGTACGAGCAGTACTTC	CASSSGGYEQYF	.	TRBV5-1	TRBJ2-7	.